What follows is one T cell receptor (beta chain) and its context. Its antigen remains unknown. Germline is not matched at one junction end, which may reflect a read error. CDR3 length: 12 residues. The germline V gene encodes CDR1 GTSNPN and CDR2 SVGIG (reference sequence). RNA was extracted from bulk tissue without any cell sorting. Three rounds of nested PCR, following a modified ARM-PCR protocol, produced the TCRbeta library. TCRdb itself ran the multiplex PCR reads through MiXCR, one entry per CDR3 protein. The sample yields tens of thousands of distinct CDR3 sequences, approximately 70% seen once. These data come from a study of tumor and adjacent non-tumor tissue in lung cancer. Study summary: The cohort had roughly 12 adenocarcinoma, a couple of squamous cell and 1 small cell patients. Study observations and caveats: In normal lung, the top 100 clones were significantly more dominant than in tumor.

The specimen was lung tumor tissue. The chain uses TRBV30 and TRBJ2-1; no definite D call. This receptor was identified in a man aged 60 to 69 with non-small cell lung cancer. The CDR3 sequence: CAWIPHEVEHFF. The CDR3 DNA reads as TGTGCCTGGATTCCTCACGAGGTAGAGCACTTCTTC.